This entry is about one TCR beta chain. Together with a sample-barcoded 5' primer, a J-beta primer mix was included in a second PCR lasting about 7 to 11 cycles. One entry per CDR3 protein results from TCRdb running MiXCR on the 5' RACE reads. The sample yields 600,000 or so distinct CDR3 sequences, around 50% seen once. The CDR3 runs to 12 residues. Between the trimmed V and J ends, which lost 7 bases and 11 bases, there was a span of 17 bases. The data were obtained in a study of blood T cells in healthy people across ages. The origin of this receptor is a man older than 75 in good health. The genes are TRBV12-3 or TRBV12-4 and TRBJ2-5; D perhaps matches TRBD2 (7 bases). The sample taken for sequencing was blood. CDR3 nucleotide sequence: TGTGCCAGCAACCGGGGGGACAATGAGCAGTACTTC. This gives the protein CASNRGDNEQYF.